This T cell receptor beta chain was sequenced in a study of OX40 agonist ivuxolimab in advanced cancers. The overall study: Subjects had a mean age of around 60 years, with a range of about 23 to 85; just over 80% were male.

CDR1 and CDR2 (germline): MGHRA, YSYEKL. The length of the CDR3 is 13 residues. V was shortened by 4 bases and J by 4 bases, with 7 bases between the two germline ends. TCRdb's table, derived via immunoSEQ multiplex PCR, lists solely in-frame clones and lacks some. The sample contains around 56,000 clones, 88% of which appear only once. The chain joins TRBV4-1 to TRBJ1-4; D call uncertain. This specimen was CD4+ or CD8+ T cells sorted from blood, taken in a trial of the OX40 agonist ivuxolimab. This TCR was sampled from an adult with an advanced solid tumor such as melanoma, head and neck, liver or kidney cancer. DNA for the CDR3: TGCGCCAGCAGCCGATTAGATAATGAAAAACTGTTTTTT. Protein product: CASSRLDNEKLFF.